Listed below are T cell receptor beta chains from one sample, sequenced in a study of T cell repertoires and Cas9 in healthy adults. Measured with immunoSEQ multiplex PCR; TCRdb has only the in-frame clones, and not every one. The sample lists some 21,000 clones; over 85% were seen once. Sequenced material: CD4+ effector T cells (CD127+, CD25-, CD137-, CD154-) from PBMCs; culture status not recorded. The source is a human donor in good health. CDR3s include the opening cysteine and the closing phenylalanine or tryptophan. The D gene is left open where the match is weak. Some rows mark clone size as missing; the rest say once, few, many or name a class of expanded clone.

d_gene,v_gene,j_gene,abundance,CDR3nt,CDR3aa
TRBD2,TRBV2,TRBJ2-1,-,TGTGCCAGCAGTCAACTAGCGGGGGCTACCTACAATGAGCAGTTCTTC,CASSQLAGATYNEQFF
TRBD1,TRBV5-1,TRBJ2-1,once,TGCGCCAGCGGTCCGGGACAGGGTCTTGGGGCGCAGTTCTTC,CASGPGQGLGAQFF
-,TRBV29-1,TRBJ1-5,-,TGCAGCGTTGAAGTGGTAAGAAATCAGCCCCAGCATTTT,CSVEVVRNQPQHF
-,TRBV15,TRBJ2-7,-,TGTGCCACCAGCAGAGATCTCGGACAGCCCTACGAGCAGTACTTC,CATSRDLGQPYEQYF
-,TRBV19,TRBJ2-5,-,TGTGCCAGTAGTATAAACTACCAAGAGACCCAGTACTTC,CASSINYQETQYF
TRBD2,TRBV6-4,TRBJ2-1,-,TGTGCCAGCAGTGAATCACTAGCGGGGGGTGAGCAGTTCTTC,CASSESLAGGEQFF
-,TRBV2,TRBJ2-7,-,TGTGCCAGCAGTGACTGGGAGTCCCTCTCCTACGAGCAGTACTTC,CASSDWESLSYEQYF
TRBD1,TRBV18,TRBJ2-7,-,TGTGCCAGCTCACCCCAGGGGGCGGATTACGAGCAGTACTTC,CASSPQGADYEQYF
-,TRBV6-6,TRBJ1-2,-,TGTGCCAGCAGTGCCGACGAAAGGGGCGGCTACACCTTC,CASSADERGGYTF
-,TRBV7-9,TRBJ2-1,-,TGTGCCAGCAGCTTATCCGGCTTCTCCTACAATGAGCAGTTCTTC,CASSLSGFSYNEQFF
-,TRBV11-2,TRBJ1-3,-,TGTGCCAGCAGCTCTCGGACGGCCTCTTCTGGAAACACCATATATTTT,CASSSRTASSGNTIYF
-,TRBV6-6,TRBJ2-1,-,TGCGCCAGCCGGTCAGGGGGGAATGAGCAGTTCTTC,CASRSGGNEQFF
-,TRBV5-1,TRBJ2-5,-,TGCGCCAGCAGCTTGAGTATGCGAGAGACCCAGTACTTC,CASSLSMRETQYF
-,TRBV28,TRBJ2-3,once,TGTGCCAGCAGTCCCCTGCAGGGGACTAGCACAGATACGCAGTATTTT,CASSPLQGTSTDTQYF
TRBD2,TRBV19,TRBJ2-5,-,TGTGCCTCCTCGGGAGGGGGGTACCAAGAGACCCAGTACTTC,CASSGGGYQETQYF
TRBD1,TRBV5-6,TRBJ2-5,-,TGTGCCAGCAGCAACCCCCGGGACAGGGGGCGAGAGACCCAGTACTTC,CASSNPRDRGRETQYF
-,TRBV6-1,TRBJ2-1,-,TGTGCCGGGGGAAATGAGCAGTTCTTC,CAGGNEQFF
-,TRBV19,TRBJ2-7,-,TGTGCCAGTAGAACCCAGGGTGACTACGAGCAGTACTTC,CASRTQGDYEQYF
-,TRBV2,TRBJ1-4,-,TGTGCCGGCAGCCAGGGGAGCGAAAAACTGTTTTTT,CAGSQGSEKLFF
-,TRBV4-1,TRBJ2-1,-,TGCGCCAGCAGCCAAGTGTACGGGTTCACCTACAATGAGCAGTTCTTC,CASSQVYGFTYNEQFF
-,TRBV10-3,TRBJ2-7,-,TGTGCCGTCGACGGGGGCAACGAGCAGTACTTC,CAVDGGNEQYF